This entry lists 16 T cell receptor beta chains sequenced from one sample in a study of T cells in women clearing cervical HPV infection. Data came from immunoSEQ multiplex PCR; TCRdb stores just in-frame clones and leaves some out. The sample data list about 31,000 clones. The sequencing sample was made of blood buffy coat. The source of these receptors is a woman aged 18 to 75 with a cervical HPV16 infection that either progressed to CIN3+ or cleared (not recorded which).

With regard to this clone: The read falls 3 residues short of the CDR3 end, and the missing part is taken from the germline J gene. The chain carries TRBV20-1 and TRBJ2-1, with 10 positions matching TRBD2. This CDR3 has 15 residues. V lost 6 bases and J lost 2; bases outside the gene matches: 7. Germline assignment: CDR1 DFQATT and CDR2 SNEGSKA (reference sequence). The CDR3 bases that were read are TGCAGTGCCGGCACTAGCGGGGCCCCCTACAATGAG. Translating gives CSAGTSGAPYNE. The whole CDR3 reads CSAGTSGAPYNEQFF.

A note on this clone: The read is 3 residues too short to cover the CDR3 end, so that end is filled in from the germline J gene. This specimen includes other DNA sequences encoding the same CDR3. This rearrangement joins TRBV29-1 to TRBJ1-2, with 8 positions matching TRBD1. The germline gives CDR1 SQVTM, CDR2 ANQGSEA. The CDR3 has 12 amino acids. CDR3 loop: CSVDQGAVGYTF. The CDR3 bases that were read are TGCAGCGTTGACCAGGGGGCTGTAGGC.

As regards this clone: The read is 3 residues too short to cover the CDR3 end, so that end is filled in from the germline J gene. The chain couples TRBV20-1 to TRBJ2-3, with TRBD1 as a possible D gene (5 bases). The CDR3 contains 14 residues. Trimming cost V 4 bases and J 2 bases, with 13 bases left between them. CDR1 DFQATT and CDR2 SNEGSKA come from the germline V gene (reference sequence). CDR3 DNA, as far as it was read: TGCAGTGCTATAAAGGGGCAATTCACAGATACG. Translation gives CSAIKGQFTDT. The whole CDR3 sequence reads CSAIKGQFTDTQYF.

About this clone itself: The read terminates 3 residues ahead of where the CDR3 ends, so the germline J gene completes it. The V and J genes are TRBV5-8 and TRBJ2-3; the D gene could be TRBD1 or TRBD2 (6 bases each). This CDR3 has 14 amino acids. The germline V gene has CDR1 SGHTS and CDR2 YDEGEE. The CDR3 region is CASKGESFRETQYF. CDR3 DNA (partial): TGTGCCAGCAAGGGGGAATCCTTCCGGGAGACG.

Remarks on this clone: The read ends 3 residues early relative to the CDR3; the germline J gene fills the gap. The rearrangement joins TRBV20-1 to TRBJ1-6; possible D gene TRBD1, 6 bases. The length of the CDR3 is 14 residues. Germline V gene lookup returns CDR1 DFQATT and CDR2 SNEGSKA (reference sequence). The germline V and J ends were trimmed by 6 bases and 5 bases, with 14 bases remaining between them. CDR3 residues: CSAQPGGHNSPLHF. CDR3 DNA (partial): TGCAGTGCCCAACCCGGGGGGCATAATTCACCC.

Concerning this clone: The read falls 3 residues short of the CDR3 end, and the missing part is taken from the germline J gene. The chain uses TRBV7-2 and TRBJ2-1; 9 bases agree with TRBD1. The CDR3 extends over 16 amino acids. Unmatched junction bases numbered 6, after V lost 0 bases and J lost 6 bases. Germline V CDR1 and CDR2: SGHTA, FQGNSA. The CDR3 bases that were read are TGTGCCAGCAGCTTAGCTGCGGACAGGGGAAGCAATGAG. It translates to CASSLAADRGSNE. The entire CDR3 reads CASSLAADRGSNEQFF.

About this clone itself: The read is 3 residues too short to cover the CDR3 end, so that end is filled in from the germline J gene. V gene TRBV19 combines with J gene TRBJ2-2, with D tentatively TRBD1 (6 bases). Per the germline V gene, CDR1 is LNHDA and CDR2 is SQIVND (reference sequence). The CDR3 is 15 amino acids. The CDR3 DNA, read in part, is TGTGCCAGTAGTATCAGGGGTGTTGGGGCCAACGTG. It specifies CASSIRGVGANV. The full-length CDR3 reads as CASSIRGVGANVLFF.

A note on this clone: Coverage ceases 3 residues before the CDR3 finishes, and the germline J gene fills in the end. This chain links TRBV4-1 with TRBJ1-1; D is unresolved. The CDR3 runs 15 residues. V gave up 0 bases and J gave up 5 bases, with 13 bases separating them. Germline loops: CDR1 MGHRA, CDR2 YSYEKL. CDR3 DNA, as far as it was read: TGCGCCAGCAGCCAAGATCCCGGAGGGTGGACTGAA. This translates into CASSQDPGGWTE. In full, the CDR3 is CASSQDPGGWTEAFF.

Concerning this clone: The CDR3 end falls 3 residues outside the read, so it is completed with the germline J gene. Other DNA sequences in the same sample also yield this CDR3. The genes are TRBV5-1 and TRBJ1-3; TRBD1 might be the D (5 bases). This CDR3 has 17 residues. Germline lookup yields CDR1 SGHRS and CDR2 YFSETQ. V was trimmed by 0 bases and J by 1 base, leaving 14 bases between them. Incomplete CDR3 DNA: TGCGCCAGCAGCTTGGATGGCAGTAGGGGATCTGGAAACACC. This gives the protein CASSLDGSRGSGNT. The full CDR3 is CASSLDGSRGSGNTIYF.

As to this clone: The sequence runs out 3 residues before the end of the CDR3; the remainder is reconstructed from the germline J gene. V is TRBV12-5 and J is TRBJ1-3; 7 bases match TRBD1. The CDR3 contains 12 residues. CDR1 is LGHNT and CDR2 is FRNRAP in the germline V gene. This chain's CDR3 is CASGLRGLFIYF. The sequenced CDR3 bases are TGTGCTAGTGGTTTGAGGGGGCTCTTT.

This clone is identified as medium-sized from frequency. The CDR3 end lies 3 residues beyond the end of the read and is filled in from the germline J gene. The rearrangement uses TRBV14 and TRBJ2-5; D call uncertain. Trimming removed 2 bases from V and 3 bases from J, with 10 bases in between. The germline gives CDR1 SGHDN, CDR2 FVKESK. The CDR3 totals 14 residues. The CDR3 protein is CASSQMRWEETQYF. The part of the CDR3 DNA that was read is TGTGCCAGCAGCCAAATGCGGTGGGAAGAGACC.

Worth noting for this clone: Sequencing ends 3 residues short of the CDR3 end; the germline J gene provides the rest. The chain employs TRBV6-1 and TRBJ1-5; tentatively, D is TRBD1 (6 bases). In germline, CDR1 is MNHNS, CDR2 SASEGT. V shed 3 bases and J shed 2 bases, with 8 bases lying between them. The CDR3 has 14 residues. The chain's CDR3 is CASSENRGNQPQHF. The part of the CDR3 DNA that was read is TGTGCCAGCAGTGAGAACAGGGGCAATCAGCCC.

As to this clone: The CDR3 extends 3 residues past the end of the read, so its final part is completed from the germline J gene. The chain joins TRBV5-1 to TRBJ2-7; tentative D call: TRBD1 (6 bases). The ends were cut back, 4 bases at V and 1 base at J, with 15 bases in the middle. The CDR3 runs to 15 residues. Per germline, CDR1 SGHRS and CDR2 YFSETQ. CDR3 DNA (partial): TGCGCCAGCAGCACAACCGGGACAAAGTCCTACGAG. Amino acid sequence: CASSTTGTKSYE. The complete CDR3 protein is CASSTTGTKSYEQYF.

Note on this clone: Coverage ceases 3 residues before the CDR3 finishes, and the germline J gene fills in the end. V gene TRBV20-1 combines with J gene TRBJ2-5, with D perhaps matching TRBD2 (5 bases). Trimming left V 0 bases short and J 5 bases short, with 16 bases between. The CDR3 covers 15 residues. Germline V gene data show CDR1 as DFQATT and CDR2 as SNEGSKA (reference sequence). The CDR3 protein is CSARDPGERWETQYF. The part of the CDR3 DNA that was read is TGCAGTGCTAGAGACCCCGGGGAGCGCTGGGAGACC.

Of note for this clone: The CDR3 end lies 3 residues beyond the end of the read and is filled in from the germline J gene. The gene calls are TRBV20-1 and TRBJ2-1; maybe TRBD2 (5 bases). Germline lookup yields CDR1 DFQATT and CDR2 SNEGSKA (reference sequence). V was pared by 5 bases and J by 2 bases, with 22 bases between. CDR3 length equals 17 residues. Partial CDR3 DNA: TGCAGTGCTTCGAGCCCGTACACTAGTGCCACCTACAATGAG. This translates into CSASSPYTSATYNE. The CDR3 reads in full as CSASSPYTSATYNEQFF.

Comments on this clone: Read data end 3 residues before the CDR3 end; the end is taken from the germline J gene. This chain links TRBV6-8 with TRBJ2-2; maybe TRBD1 (6 bases). From germline, CDR1 is MNHGY and CDR2 SAAAGT. The CDR3 runs 13 residues. The part of the CDR3 DNA that was read is TGTGCCAACGACGGGACACCCGATGAAAAG. It encodes CANDGTPDEK. Given in full, the CDR3 is CANDGTPDEKLFF.